Sequencing of this TCR beta chain was carried out in a study of blood T cell repertoires in COVID-19. Whole-study context: Some COVID-19 samples were acute and others convalescent; all came from the United States, Italy and Spain. T cells, B-cell-depleted T cells, or PBMCs supplied cDNA or gDNA.

After removal of 7 bases from V and 8 bases from J, the junction contained 12 bases not matched to a gene. CDR1 and CDR2 (germline): GTSNPN, SVGIG (reference sequence). The CDR3 loop spans 13 amino acids. In the original analysis: Nucleated cell number was recorded as an estimate derived from reference gene primer amplification. Only in-frame clones appear in the TCRdb table, and some are missing; sequencing was by immunoSEQ multiplex PCR. V, J and clone size are taken as reported in that table, and D and trimming were inferred from the DNA itself. The sample lists over 45,000 clones, over 70% occurring once.

The source material was peripheral blood. The sequence was obtained from an older man with acute or convalescent COVID-19. The gene calls are TRBV30 and TRBJ1-2, with 8 bases fitting TRBD1. The DNA for the CDR3 is TGTGCCTACTCCCTGGACAGGGCGGGAGGCTACACCTTC. Translated: CAYSLDRAGGYTF.